The clone carrying this TCR beta chain was counted ten times or more. The antigen is not known. The germline V gene has CDR1 LNHDA and CDR2 SQIVND (reference sequence). This CDR3 contains 13 residues. The V end was cut by 3 bases, the J end by 6 bases, with 10 bases between. The sample belongs to a study of human T cells and chemical hapten exposure. For the study at large: Alopecia areata, totalis and universalis patients, mostly female, were included.

Notes on the study in general: Significantly more large CDR3 similarity clusters arose among expanded TCRs than among controls.

The time point was: pre-sensitization, week 0. Treatment given: therapeutic diphenylcyclopropenone sensitization with weekly scalp DPC. Blood was drawn before each patch test was applied. The study's library attached unique molecular identifiers to single cDNA molecules. TCRdb reanalysed the RACE reads using MiXCR and keeps one entry per CDR3 protein. The sample lists roughly 64,000 distinct CDR3 sequences; roughly 12% were seen once. The sample here was whole blood, taken in connection with sensitization to the hapten diphenylcyclopropenone (DPC). The rearrangement joins TRBV19 to TRBJ2-3; tentative D call: TRBD2 (6 bases). The sequence was obtained from a woman aged 40 to 49 with alopecia areata. Some clones in this sample may be carry-over from other donors' samples. CDR3 coding DNA: TGTGCCAGTAGTATGGGGGGTGTGGATACGCAGTATTTT. Translated: CASSMGGVDTQYF.